This passage covers 5 T cell receptor beta chains from one sample sequenced in a study of blood T cell repertoires in COVID-19. Produced via immunoSEQ multiplex PCR; TCRdb's table is partial and in-frame only. The sample gives around 200,000 clones, roughly 77% of which show up once; nearly 6% is in the top ten. Sequenced: peripheral blood. Receptor source: a middle-aged woman with COVID-19, enrolled during active disease.

Here the CDR3 reads CASSAGYRGRNEKLFF. In nucleotides, the CDR3 is TGTGCCAGCAGCGCGGGATACAGGGGACGCAATGAAAAACTGTTTTTT. V and J are TRBV9 and TRBJ1-4, with 7 positions matching TRBD1. CDR1 SGDLS and CDR2 YYNGEE come from the germline V gene. This CDR3 is 16 amino acids long. The trim removed 3 bases at V and 5 bases at J, leaving 10 bases unmatched.

V is TRBV5-1 and J is TRBJ1-4; D is perhaps TRBD1 (5 bases). CDR1 is SGHRS, CDR2 YFSETQ, per germline. Trimming took 2 bases from V and 6 from J, leaving 11 bases between them. The CDR3 contains 14 residues. The CDR3 nucleotides are TGCGCCAGCAGCTTTTTAGGGGTTGATGAAAAACTGTTTTTT. Amino acids: CASSFLGVDEKLFF.

This clone was seen more than once but under ten times. The chain combines TRBV7-9 with TRBJ2-7; D not resolved. CDR3 length equals 13 residues. Trimming cost V 4 bases and J 6 bases, with 13 bases left between them. CDR1 is SEHNR, CDR2 FQNEAQ, per germline (reference sequence). DNA of the CDR3: TGTGCCAGCAGCTCGAGTGGTCTCCGCGAGCAGTACTTC. Its protein is CASSSSGLREQYF.

The V call is TRBV5-1, the J call TRBJ2-1; no clear D gene. Germline V lookup: CDR1 SGHRS, CDR2 YFSETQ. V gave up 4 bases and J gave up 9 bases, with 11 bases separating them. CDR3 length equals 12 residues. CDR3 DNA: TGCGCCAGCAGCCTCTCCGTGGCTGAGCAGTTCTTC. Its translation: CASSLSVAEQFF.

The chain links TRBV19 to TRBJ2-5, with D tentatively TRBD2 (6 bases). This CDR3 comprises 16 residues. The V gene lost 7 bases and the J gene lost 4 bases, with 22 bases spanning the gap. Per germline, CDR1 LNHDA and CDR2 SQIVND (reference sequence). Here the CDR3 DNA reads TGTGCCAGTAAGCTATCTAGCGAGGTTTACGGAGAGACCCAGTACTTC. Translation gives CASKLSSEVYGETQYF.